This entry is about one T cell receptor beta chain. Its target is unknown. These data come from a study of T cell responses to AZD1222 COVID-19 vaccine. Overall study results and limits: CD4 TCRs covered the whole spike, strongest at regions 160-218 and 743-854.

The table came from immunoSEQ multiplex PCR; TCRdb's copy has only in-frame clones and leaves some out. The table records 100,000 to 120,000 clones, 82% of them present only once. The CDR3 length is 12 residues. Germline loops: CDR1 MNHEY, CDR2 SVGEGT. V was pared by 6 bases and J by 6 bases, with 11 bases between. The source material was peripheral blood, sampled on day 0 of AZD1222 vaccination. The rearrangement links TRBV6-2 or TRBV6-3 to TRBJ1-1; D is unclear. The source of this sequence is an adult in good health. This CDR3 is CASSPPRPEAFF. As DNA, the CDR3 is TGTGCCAGCAGCCCCCCCAGGCCTGAAGCTTTCTTT.